The clone carrying this TCR beta chain has only a few counts. What it recognizes is unknown. In TCRdb, the 5' RACE reads were re-called with MiXCR into one record per CDR3 protein. Of more than 250,000 distinct CDR3 sequences in the sample, 16% are singletons; the top ten hold approximately 20%. The data belong to a study of T-cell memory formation after mild COVID-19. Study-level points and caveats: Pre-infection memory held some responding clones, suggesting pre-existing cross-reactive T cells responded.

The V and J ends lost 2 bases and 6 bases, in that order; junction bases with no gene match: 4. This CDR3 has 13 residues. The germline V gene has CDR1 MGHRA and CDR2 YSYEKL. The clonotype originates from a man younger than 30 who had mild COVID-19 (a few samples of this study predate the infection). Cell type and time point are not known. This sequence joins TRBV4-1 and TRBJ2-7, with 7 bases matching TRBD1. Sequencing input: PBMCs or a T cell subset sorted from them (not recorded which). CDR3 sequence: CASSQIGTAEQYF. The CDR3 coding sequence is TGCGCCAGCAGCCAAATAGGGACAGCCGAGCAGTACTTC.